This TCR beta chain is drawn from a study of spatial heterogeneity in lung cancer. Study context: Beta-chain sequences consistently outnumbered alpha-chain sequences in detection.

This clonotype was detected many times. Individually, TCR cDNA molecules were each labelled with a unique molecular identifier. MiXCR, run by TCRdb on the 5' RACE reads, gives a single entry per CDR3 protein. The data show some 9,600 distinct CDR3 sequences, 6% to 7% seen once. Between the trimmed V and J ends, which lost 3 bases and 2 bases, there was a span of 11 bases. This CDR3 spans 14 amino acids. Germline values: CDR1 KGHSH, CDR2 LQKENI. This sample's time point: sample taken at primary tumor resection. Whole RNA from tumor, nontumor lung or frozen PBMC was sequenced unsorted. The rearrangement links TRBV18 to TRBJ2-7; perhaps TRBD1 as D (5 bases). The clonotype originates from a male donor with early-stage non-small cell lung cancer. The source material was normal lung tissue next to the tumor, sampled at surgery. The CDR3 region is CASSPRQGTYEQYF. The CDR3 nucleotides are TGTGCCAGCTCACCCAGGCAGGGCACCTACGAGCAGTACTTC.